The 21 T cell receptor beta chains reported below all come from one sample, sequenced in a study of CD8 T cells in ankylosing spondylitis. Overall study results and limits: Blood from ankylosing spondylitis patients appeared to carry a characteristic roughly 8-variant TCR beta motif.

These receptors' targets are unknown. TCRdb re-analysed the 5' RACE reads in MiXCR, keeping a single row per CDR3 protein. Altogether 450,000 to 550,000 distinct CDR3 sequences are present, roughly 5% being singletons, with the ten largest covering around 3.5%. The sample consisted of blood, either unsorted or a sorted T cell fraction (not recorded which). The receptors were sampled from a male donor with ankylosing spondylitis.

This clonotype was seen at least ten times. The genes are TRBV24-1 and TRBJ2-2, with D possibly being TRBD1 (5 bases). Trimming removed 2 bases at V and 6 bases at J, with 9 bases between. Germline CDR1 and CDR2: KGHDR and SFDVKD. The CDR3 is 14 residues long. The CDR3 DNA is TGTGCCACCAGTGATTCGACAGTTCCCGGGGAGCTGTTTTTT. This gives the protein CATSDSTVPGELFF.

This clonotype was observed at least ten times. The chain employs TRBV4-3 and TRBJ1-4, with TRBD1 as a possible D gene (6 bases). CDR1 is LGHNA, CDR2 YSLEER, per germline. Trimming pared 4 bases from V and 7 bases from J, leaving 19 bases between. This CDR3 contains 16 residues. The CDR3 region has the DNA TGCGCCAGCAGCCTTCTTAGGGGGGGCGTCGGTGAAAAACTGTTTTTT. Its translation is CASSLLRGGVGEKLFF.

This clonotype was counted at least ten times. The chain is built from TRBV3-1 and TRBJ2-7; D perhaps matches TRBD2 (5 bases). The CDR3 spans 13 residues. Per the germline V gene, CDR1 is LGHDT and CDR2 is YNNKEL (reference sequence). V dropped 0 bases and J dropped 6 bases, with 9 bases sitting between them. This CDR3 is CASSQDLEGEQYF. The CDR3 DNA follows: TGTGCCAGCAGCCAAGATCTCGAGGGCGAGCAGTACTTC.

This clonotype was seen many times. The CDR3 bases are TGTGCCAGCAGCCGGACAGGGGAAATCACCGGGGAGCTGTTTTTT. This gives the protein CASSRTGEITGELFF. V is TRBV11-2 and J is TRBJ2-2; TRBD1 matches 9 bases. This CDR3 region has 15 residues. Germline V gene data show CDR1 as SGHAT and CDR2 as FQNNGV. Trimming cost V 5 bases and J 4 bases; bases outside gene matches: 5.

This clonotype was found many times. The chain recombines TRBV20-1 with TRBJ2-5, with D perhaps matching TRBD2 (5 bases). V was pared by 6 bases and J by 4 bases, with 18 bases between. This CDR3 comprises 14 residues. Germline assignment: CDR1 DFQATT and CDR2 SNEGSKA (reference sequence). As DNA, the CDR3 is TGCAGTGCCAGCCGCGGACTCGTGGGAGAGACCCAGTACTTC. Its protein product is CSASRGLVGETQYF.

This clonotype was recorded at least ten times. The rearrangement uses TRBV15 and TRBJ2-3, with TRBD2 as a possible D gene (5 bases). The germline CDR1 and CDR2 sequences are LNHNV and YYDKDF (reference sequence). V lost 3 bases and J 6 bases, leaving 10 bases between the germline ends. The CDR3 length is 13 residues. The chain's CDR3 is CATSRRSGDTQYF. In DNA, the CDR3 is TGTGCCACCAGCAGGCGATCGGGGGATACGCAGTATTTT.

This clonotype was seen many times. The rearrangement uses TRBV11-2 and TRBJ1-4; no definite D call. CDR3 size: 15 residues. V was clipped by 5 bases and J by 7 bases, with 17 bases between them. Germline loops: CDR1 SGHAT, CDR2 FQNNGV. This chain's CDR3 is CASSRGGGFLEKLFF. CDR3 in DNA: TGTGCCAGCAGCCGTGGTGGAGGGTTTCTTGAAAAACTGTTTTTT.

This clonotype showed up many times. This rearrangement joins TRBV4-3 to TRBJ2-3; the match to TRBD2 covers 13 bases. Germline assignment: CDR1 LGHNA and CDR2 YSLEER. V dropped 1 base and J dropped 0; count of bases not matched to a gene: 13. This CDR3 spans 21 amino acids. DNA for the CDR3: TGCGCCAGCAGCCAAGCCCCGGAAGGACTAGCGGGGGTCCCTAGCACAGATACGCAGTATTTT. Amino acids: CASSQAPEGLAGVPSTDTQYF.

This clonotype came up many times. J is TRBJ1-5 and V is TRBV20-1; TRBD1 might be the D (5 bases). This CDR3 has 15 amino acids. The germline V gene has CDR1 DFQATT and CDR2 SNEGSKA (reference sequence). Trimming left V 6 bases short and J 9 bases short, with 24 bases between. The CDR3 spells CSAYGTGGPYGPQHF. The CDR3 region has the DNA TGCAGTGCCTATGGGACGGGGGGACCGTACGGGCCCCAGCATTTT.

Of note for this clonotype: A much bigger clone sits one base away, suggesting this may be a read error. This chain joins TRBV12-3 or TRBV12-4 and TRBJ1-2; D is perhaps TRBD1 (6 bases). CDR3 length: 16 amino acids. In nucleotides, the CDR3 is TGTGCCAGCAGTTTACCCCTCGGGGGCGAAGTCTATGGCTACTCCTTC. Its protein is CASSLPLGGEVYGYSF.

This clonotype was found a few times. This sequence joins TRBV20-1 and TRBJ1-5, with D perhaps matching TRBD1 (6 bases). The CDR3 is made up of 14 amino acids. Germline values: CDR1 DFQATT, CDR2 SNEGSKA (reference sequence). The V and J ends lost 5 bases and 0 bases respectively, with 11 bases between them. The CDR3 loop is CSAGQTISNQPQHF. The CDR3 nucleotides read TGCAGTGCTGGACAGACGATTAGCAATCAGCCCCAGCATTTT.

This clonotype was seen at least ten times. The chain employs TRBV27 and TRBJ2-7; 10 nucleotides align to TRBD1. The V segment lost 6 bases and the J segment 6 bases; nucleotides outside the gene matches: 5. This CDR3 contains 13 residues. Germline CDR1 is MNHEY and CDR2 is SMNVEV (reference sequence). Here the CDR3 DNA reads TGTGCCAGCAGGGGACAGGGGTTGGTCGAGCAGTACTTC. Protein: CASRGQGLVEQYF.

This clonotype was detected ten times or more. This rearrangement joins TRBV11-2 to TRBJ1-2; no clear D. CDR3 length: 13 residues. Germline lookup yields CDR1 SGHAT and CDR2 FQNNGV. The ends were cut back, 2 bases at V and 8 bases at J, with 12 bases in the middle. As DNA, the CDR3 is TGTGCCAGCAGCTTAACCCCGGTTGAGGGCTACACCTTC. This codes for CASSLTPVEGYTF.

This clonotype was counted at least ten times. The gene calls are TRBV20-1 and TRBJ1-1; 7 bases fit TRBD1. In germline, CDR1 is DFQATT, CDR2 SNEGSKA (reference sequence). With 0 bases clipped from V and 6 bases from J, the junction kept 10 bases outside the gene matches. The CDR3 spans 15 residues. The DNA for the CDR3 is TGCAGTGCTAGAGACCAGAAGAGGGGGCATGCTGAAGCTTTCTTT. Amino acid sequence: CSARDQKRGHAEAFF.

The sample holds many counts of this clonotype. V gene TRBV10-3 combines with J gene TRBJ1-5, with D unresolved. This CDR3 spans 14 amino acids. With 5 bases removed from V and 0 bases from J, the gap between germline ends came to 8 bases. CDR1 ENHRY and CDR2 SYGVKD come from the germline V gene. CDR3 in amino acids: CAISRQDSNQPQHF. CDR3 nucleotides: TGTGCCATCAGTCGGCAGGATAGCAATCAGCCCCAGCATTTT.

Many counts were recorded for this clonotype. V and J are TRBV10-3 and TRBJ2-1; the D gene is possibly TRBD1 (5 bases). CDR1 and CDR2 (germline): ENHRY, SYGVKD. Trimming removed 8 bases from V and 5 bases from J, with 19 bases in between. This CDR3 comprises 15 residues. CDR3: CAIGPLTGDNNEQFF. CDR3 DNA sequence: TGTGCCATCGGTCCCCTTACAGGCGATAACAATGAGCAGTTCTTC.

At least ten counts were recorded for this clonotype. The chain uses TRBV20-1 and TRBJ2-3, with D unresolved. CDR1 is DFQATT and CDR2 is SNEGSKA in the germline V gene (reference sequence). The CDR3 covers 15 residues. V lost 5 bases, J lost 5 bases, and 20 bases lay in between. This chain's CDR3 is CSADPGQPKGDTQYF. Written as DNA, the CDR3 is TGCAGTGCTGACCCCGGCCAGCCAAAAGGAGATACGCAGTATTTT.

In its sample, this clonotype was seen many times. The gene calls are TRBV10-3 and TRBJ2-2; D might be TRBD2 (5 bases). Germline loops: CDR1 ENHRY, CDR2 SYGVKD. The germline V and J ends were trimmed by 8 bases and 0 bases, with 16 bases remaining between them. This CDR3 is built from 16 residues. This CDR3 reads CAIAKSGATNTGELFF. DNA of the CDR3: TGTGCCATCGCCAAAAGCGGCGCAACGAACACCGGGGAGCTGTTTTTT.

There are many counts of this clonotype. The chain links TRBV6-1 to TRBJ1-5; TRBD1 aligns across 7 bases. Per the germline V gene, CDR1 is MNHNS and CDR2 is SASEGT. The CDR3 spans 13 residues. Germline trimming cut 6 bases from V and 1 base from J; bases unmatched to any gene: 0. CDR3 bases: TGTGCCAGCAGGGGACAGAGCAATCAGCCCCAGCATTTT. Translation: CASRGQSNQPQHF.

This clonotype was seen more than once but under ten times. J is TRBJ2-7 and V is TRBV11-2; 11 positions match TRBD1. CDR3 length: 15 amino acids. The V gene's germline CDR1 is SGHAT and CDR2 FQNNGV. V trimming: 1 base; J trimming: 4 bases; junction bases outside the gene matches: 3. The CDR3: CASSLGTGGGYEQYF. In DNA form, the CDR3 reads TGTGCCAGCAGCTTAGGGACAGGGGGCGGATACGAGCAGTACTTC.

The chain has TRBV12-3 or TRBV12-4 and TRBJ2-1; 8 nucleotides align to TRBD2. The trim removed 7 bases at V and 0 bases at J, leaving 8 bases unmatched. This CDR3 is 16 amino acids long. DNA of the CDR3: TGTGCCAGCACCCCAGCGGGGGCCAACTCCTACAATGAGCAGTTCTTC. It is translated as CASTPAGANSYNEQFF.